This TCR beta chain was captured in a study of CD8+CD57+ T cells in acquired aplastic anemia. The overall study: Across the sorted CD4+ and CD8+ cells, DNA amounts averaged roughly 3 ug. Study-wide results and caveats: In common between the patients and the controls were around 30 CD8+ CDR3 sequences. Between patients and controls, CD8+ Simpson's diversity did not vary significantly.

Details on this clonotype: Its target is unknown.

Genomic DNA was employed as the template in profiling TCR beta VDJ and CDR3. From the reads, TCRdb called clonotypes with MiXCR, one entry per CDR3 protein. The sample lists a few hundred thousand distinct CDR3 sequences; around a third were seen once. CDR1 and CDR2 from the germline V gene are SGHRS and YFSETQ. V shed 5 bases, J shed 8 bases, and the junction held 7 bases outside the gene matches. The CDR3 length is 15 residues. Before being chosen for sequencing, patients had shown CD8+CD57+ cell expansion by flow cytometry. Every patient had severe acquired aplastic anemia. The TCR originated in a human donor with aplastic anemia. The chain employs TRBV5-1 and TRBJ2-3; 14 nucleotides align to TRBD2. The source material was sorted CD4+, CD8+, or CD8+CD57+ T cells (not recorded which) from PBMCs. DNA of the CDR3: TGCGCCAGCAGGATGACTAGCGGGGGGGAAGGTACGCAGTATTTT. Its translation: CASRMTSGGEGTQYF. Full variable domain (rest looked up from reference TRBV5-1 and TRBJ2-3): KAGVTQTPRYLIKTRGQQVTLSCSPISGHRSVSWYQQTPGQGLQFLFEYFSETQRNKGNFPGRFSGRQFSNSRSEMNVSTLELGDSALYLCASRMTSGGEGTQYFGPGTRLTVL.